This entry lists 4 T cell receptor beta chains sequenced from one sample in a study of cytomegalovirus exposure and HLA in healthy donors. The primer mix had 60 Vbeta and 13 Jbeta primers. Generated by immunoSEQ multiplex PCR, the TCRdb table keeps only in-frame clones and is missing some. The data hold around 150,000 clones, with approximately 80% observed a single time. Sequenced sample: PBMCs. The receptors stem from a male donor in good health and CMV-seronegative.

This clone has a single count. V is TRBV5-1 and J is TRBJ1-1; TRBD1 aligns across 10 bases. V lost 2 bases, J lost 5 bases, and 6 bases stayed unmatched. Germline V CDR1 and CDR2: SGHRS, YFSETQ. The CDR3 sequence is 15 residues long. This chain's CDR3 is CASSLTGTGVTEAFF. CDR3 DNA sequence: TGCGCCAGCAGCTTAACCGGGACAGGGGTTACTGAAGCTTTCTTT.

J is TRBJ1-1 and V is TRBV7-6; perhaps TRBD1 as D (6 bases). Germline V lookup: CDR1 SGHVS, CDR2 FNYEAQ. This CDR3 is 13 amino acids long. V was clipped by 4 bases and J by 1 base, with 7 bases between them. CDR3 DNA sequence: TGTGCCAGCAGCTCGACAGGGAACACTGAAGCTTTCTTT. The encoded protein is CASSSTGNTEAFF.

The chain is built from TRBV6-1 and TRBJ1-5, with D hard to call. This CDR3 has 12 residues. CDR1 MNHNS and CDR2 SASEGT come from the germline V gene. Trimming left V 7 bases short and J 3 bases short, with 7 bases between. CDR3 protein: CASKLANQPQHF. CDR3 nucleotides: TGTGCCAGCAAACTAGCCAATCAGCCCCAGCATTTT.

The chain combines TRBV14 with TRBJ2-7, with D unresolved. The V gene's germline CDR1 is SGHDN and CDR2 FVKESK. The CDR3 runs to 14 residues. Trimming took 1 base from V and 4 from J, leaving 11 bases between them. The CDR3 loop reads CASSQGGSLYEQYF. The CDR3 DNA sequence: TGTGCCAGCAGCCAAGGCGGCAGCTTATACGAGCAGTACTTC.